The rows below give T cell receptor beta chains drawn from one sample of a study of shared clonotypes between healthy human individuals. Libraries were prepared by immunoSEQ multiplex PCR; TCRdb keeps only in-frame clonotypes and omits some of them. This table has around 2.5 million clones, 80% to 95% appearing once. The sample consisted of naive CD4+ T cells from PBMCs. These receptors originate from a man aged 18 to 29 in good health. Some clones in this sample may be carry-over from other donors' samples. The CDR3 runs from the conserved cysteine through the conserved F or W. The D gene is left open where the match is weak. Clone size is given for some rows only: seen once, a few or many times, or a class if the clone is expanded.

TRBV6-9	NA	NA	TRBJ2-7	TGTGCCAGCAGTTACACAGGGATAGGAGCCTACGAGCAGTACTTC	CASSYTGIGAYEQYF
TRBV9	NA	NA	TRBJ2-2	TGTGCCAGCAGCCCTCGGTTGGCGTCACTAACCAACACCGGGGAGCTGTTTTTT	CASSPRLASLTNTGELFF
TRBV4-3	NA	TRBD2	TRBJ2-3	TGCGCCAGCAGCCAAGTTTATAGCGGGGGGAGCACAGATACGCAGTATTTT	CASSQVYSGGSTDTQYF
TRBV25-1	NA	NA	TRBJ1-1	TGTGCCAGCAGTGCCCCCTTGAACACTGAAGCTTTCTTT	CASSAPLNTEAFF
TRBV15	NA	NA	TRBJ1-3	TGTGCCACCAGCAGAGATGTAGGGGGAAACACCATATATTTT	CATSRDVGGNTIYF
TRBV7-2	NA	NA	TRBJ2-2	TGTGCCAGCAGCTTAGCTTTAGGGGGGTACACCGGGGAGCTGTTTTTT	CASSLALGGYTGELFF
TRBV4-1	NA	NA	TRBJ2-2	TGCGCCAGCAGCCAAGGGGTAGGGGCTGGTACCGGGGAGCTGTTTTTT	CASSQGVGAGTGELFF
TRBV9	NA	TRBD1	TRBJ2-3	TGTGCCAGCAGCGTAGCCGAGGGACAGCTCACAGATACGCAGTATTTT	CASSVAEGQLTDTQYF
TRBV11-2	NA	NA	TRBJ1-2	TGTGCCAGCAGCCCGCGAGTTGGCCCCCACTATGGCTACACCTTC	CASSPRVGPHYGYTF
TRBV5-1	NA	NA	TRBJ2-3	TGCGCCAGCAGCTTGGGGTCAGAGCGCACAGATACGCAGTATTTT	CASSLGSERTDTQYF
TRBV2	once	NA	TRBJ1-3	TGTGCCAGCAGTGAAGCGCTTGGTCTTACGATATATTTT	CASSEALGLTIYF
TRBV7-9	NA	TRBD2	TRBJ2-7	TGTGCCAGCAGCTCGATACTAGCGAGGAGCTCCTACGAGCAGTACTTC	CASSSILARSSYEQYF
TRBV5-4	NA	NA	TRBJ1-5	TGTGCCAGCAGCTTGGAACAGGGTTCACCCCAGCATTTT	CASSLEQGSPQHF
TRBV7-8	once	NA	TRBJ2-1	TGTGCCAGCAGCTCTGGACTAAACACTGTTGTCTACAATGAGCAGTTCTTC	CASSSGLNTVVYNEQFF
TRBV4-2	once	TRBD2	TRBJ2-5	TGTGCCAGCAGCCCACGAGCGGGAGTGGGCGAGACCCAGTACTTC	CASSPRAGVGETQYF
TRBV6-1	NA	TRBD1	TRBJ2-2	TGTGCCAGCAGTGCCCGGACAGGGTCGGGCACCGGGGAGCTGTTTTTT	CASSARTGSGTGELFF
TRBV6-5	NA	NA	TRBJ1-2	TGTGCCAGCAGTTCTACAGAGAACCAAGGCTACACCTTC	CASSSTENQGYTF
TRBV7-3	NA	TRBD2	TRBJ2-1	TGTGCCAGCAGCTCCATTCCTAGCGGGACGGGCGATGAGCAGTTCTTC	CASSSIPSGTGDEQFF
TRBV6-5	NA	NA	TRBJ1-2	TGTGCCAGCAGTTACAAACGGACCTATGGCTACACCTTC	CASSYKRTYGYTF
TRBV10-3	NA	NA	TRBJ1-1	TGTGCCATCAGCCAGGTGGAAAGGGGTGAAGCTTTCTTT	CAISQVERGEAFF
TRBV28	NA	TRBD1	TRBJ1-4	TGTGCCAGCAGTAGACAGGGGGCGAATGAAAAACTGTTTTTT	CASSRQGANEKLFF
TRBV30	NA	NA	TRBJ1-2	TGTGCCTGGAGCCCACGGCATTCCTATGGCTACACCTTC	CAWSPRHSYGYTF
TRBV28	NA	TRBD1	TRBJ2-1	TGTGCCAGCAGTCGCGCGGGACAGGGGGCTTACAATGAGCAGTTCTTC	CASSRAGQGAYNEQFF
TRBV7-6	NA	TRBD2	TRBJ2-1	TGTGCCAGCAGCTTAGCCACCGCTAGCGGGAGGGCCTACAATGAGCAGTTCTTC	CASSLATASGRAYNEQFF
TRBV5-3	NA	NA	TRBJ2-7	TGTGCCAGAAGCCCAACAGACTCCTACGAGCAGTACTTC	CARSPTDSYEQYF
TRBV7-2	NA	NA	TRBJ1-3	TGTGCCAGCAGCTCGAACTCTGGAAACACCATATATTTT	CASSSNSGNTIYF
TRBV28	NA	NA	TRBJ1-5	TGTGCCAGCAAAGGGAGAGGGAGCAATCAGCCCCAGCATTTT	CASKGRGSNQPQHF
TRBV14	NA	TRBD2	TRBJ2-5	TGTGCCAGCAGCCAAGTCCCGGGGGGGACCCAGTACTTC	CASSQVPGGTQYF
TRBV4-3	NA	NA	TRBJ1-1	TGCGCCAGCAGCCGAGTTGGGGGGGGCACTGAAGCTTTCTTT	CASSRVGGGTEAFF
TRBV2	once	TRBD2	TRBJ2-7	TGTGCCAGCACCCTATTCGGGGGGATCTCCTACGAGCAGTACTTC	CASTLFGGISYEQYF
TRBV7-9	once	NA	TRBJ1-1	TGTGCCAGCAGCTTAACCGGGAACACTGAAGCTTTCTTT	CASSLTGNTEAFF
TRBV29-1	NA	NA	TRBJ2-3	TGCAGCGTTACCCTAGAAGGCACAGATACGCAGTATTTT	CSVTLEGTDTQYF
TRBV18	NA	NA	TRBJ2-7	TGTGCCAGCTCACCAGGGCTAGCTTTGGACGAGCAGTACTTC	CASSPGLALDEQYF
TRBV7-3	NA	NA	TRBJ2-2	TGTGCCAGCAGCCCGGGTGGGCGGGATAGATTGTACACCGGGGAGCTGTTTTTT	CASSPGGRDRLYTGELFF
TRBV2	NA	NA	TRBJ2-2	TGTGCCAGCAGTGGCGTTTACACCGGGGAGCTGTTTTTT	CASSGVYTGELFF
TRBV7-8	NA	NA	TRBJ2-2	TGTGCCAGCAGCTCCTATGGACTTAACACCGGGGAGCTGTTTTTT	CASSSYGLNTGELFF
TRBV5-1	NA	NA	TRBJ2-2	TGCGCCAGCAGCTTGGATGGGCCCGGGGAGCTGTTTTTT	CASSLDGPGELFF
TRBV18	once	NA	TRBJ2-4	TGTGCCAGCTCACCACCGCAGACTGTAGCCAAAAACATTCAGTACTTC	CASSPPQTVAKNIQYF
TRBV5-1	NA	TRBD1	TRBJ2-3	TGCGCCAGCAGGGCCGGGACAGGGAGGCCAGATACGCAGTATTTT	CASRAGTGRPDTQYF
TRBV2	NA	TRBD1	TRBJ2-3	TGTGCCAGCAGTGTGGGACAGGGAGCAGATACGCAGTATTTT	CASSVGQGADTQYF